Each of the 11 T cell receptor beta chains below was sequenced from the same sample in a study of T cell responses to AZD1222 COVID-19 vaccine. TCRdb keeps only in-frame clones here, not all; method: immunoSEQ multiplex PCR. The table has over 100,000 clones, around 87% seen once. The specimen comprised peripheral blood, sampled on day 0 of AZD1222 vaccination. These receptors originate from an adult in good health.

J is TRBJ1-1 and V is TRBV5-4; 9 bases agree with TRBD1. Germline V CDR1 and CDR2: SGHNT, YYREEE (reference sequence). V was pared by 3 bases and J by 3 bases, with 0 bases of the junction left unmatched. The CDR3 has 13 residues. The CDR3 bases are TGTGCCAGCAGCTGGGACAGGGACACTGAAGCTTTCTTT. It encodes CASSWDRDTEAFF. Together with reference TRBV5-4 and TRBJ1-1, the CDR3 gives the full variable domain: ETGVTQSPTHLIKTRGQQVTLRCSSQSGHNTVSWYQQALGQGPQFIFQYYREEENGRGNFPPRFSGLQFPNYSSELNVNALELDDSALYLCASSWDRDTEAFFGQGTRLTVV.

The rearrangement uses TRBV5-4 and TRBJ2-1; the D gene could be TRBD1 or TRBD2 (5 bases each). CDR1 is SGHNT, CDR2 YYREEE, per germline (reference sequence). The CDR3 is 12 amino acids. The V end was cut by 4 bases, the J end by 7 bases, with 9 bases between. The DNA of the CDR3 is TGTGCCAGCAGCGCGAGGGGAAATGAGCAGTTCTTC. It codes for CASSARGNEQFF.

The J gene is TRBJ1-1, the V gene TRBV19; D is undetermined. From germline, CDR1 is LNHDA and CDR2 SQIVND (reference sequence). The ends were cut back, 5 bases at V and 1 base at J, with 20 bases in the middle. The length of the CDR3 is 17 residues. Here the CDR3 reads CASSFASPLRRNTEAFF. The CDR3 nucleotides read TGTGCCAGTAGTTTCGCGTCCCCTTTAAGGCGGAACACTGAAGCTTTCTTT.

The chain couples TRBV6-5 to TRBJ2-2, with D possibly matching TRBD2 (5 bases). Trimming removed 6 bases at V and 2 bases at J, with 13 bases between. This CDR3 comprises 15 residues. The germline gives CDR1 MNHEY, CDR2 SVGAGI. CDR3 residues: CASRTGLSNTGELFF. For the CDR3, the DNA is TGTGCCAGCAGGACCGGACTCAGTAACACCGGGGAGCTGTTTTTT.

The chain uses TRBV7-8 and TRBJ1-4, with D possibly being TRBD1 (6 bases). The CDR3 is 14 amino acids. The V end was cut by 4 bases, the J end by 7 bases, with 13 bases between. Germline CDR1 reads SGHVS; CDR2 reads FQNEAQ. CDR3 residues: CASSSTGRGEKLFF. CDR3 DNA: TGTGCCAGCAGCTCCACAGGGCGTGGTGAAAAACTGTTTTTT. The full variable domain, its missing parts supplied by reference TRBV7-8 and TRBJ1-4, is GAGVSQSPRYKVAKRGQDVALRCDPISGHVSLFWYQQALGQGPEFLTYFQNEAQLDKSGLPSDRFFAERPEGSVSTLKIQRTQQEDSAVYLCASSSTGRGEKLFFGSGTQLSVL.

The chain couples TRBV10-3 to TRBJ1-4; the match to TRBD1 covers 7 bases. Trimming cost V 0 bases and J 8 bases; bases outside gene matches: 6. The germline gives CDR1 ENHRY, CDR2 SYGVKD. This CDR3 is built from 15 residues. The DNA of the CDR3 is TGTGCCATCAGTGAGTCGGGACAGCAGAGCGAAAAACTGTTTTTT. It codes for CAISESGQQSEKLFF.

This clone was seen more than once but under ten times. V gene TRBV2 combines with J gene TRBJ1-1; no definite D call. The germline gives CDR1 SNHLY, CDR2 FYNNEI. The CDR3 is 14 residues long. V was shortened by 8 bases and J by 0 bases, with 13 bases between the two germline ends. The CDR3: CASGRDYVNTEAFF. As DNA, the CDR3 is TGTGCCAGCGGAAGGGATTATGTGAACACTGAAGCTTTCTTT.

The V gene is TRBV9, the J gene TRBJ1-2; a possible D gene is TRBD1 (5 bases). The V gene's germline CDR1 is SGDLS and CDR2 YYNGEE. Trimming removed 6 bases at V and 4 bases at J, with 10 bases between. The CDR3 consists of 12 residues. CDR3 amino acids: CASNGGIYGYTF. For the CDR3, the DNA is TGTGCCAGCAATGGGGGGATCTATGGCTACACCTTC.

The rearrangement joins TRBV11-2 to TRBJ1-5, with D maybe TRBD1 (6 bases). This CDR3 is built from 14 residues. V gave up 5 bases and J gave up 10 bases, with 18 bases separating them. The V gene's germline CDR1 is SGHAT and CDR2 FQNNGV. The CDR3 sequence: CASSIRGGETPQHF. For the CDR3, the DNA is TGTGCCAGCAGCATTAGGGGGGGGGAGACTCCCCAGCATTTT.

This clone was observed a few times. This chain connects TRBV10-3 to TRBJ1-3, with a tentative D call TRBD1 (5 bases). The CDR3 is 12 amino acids. V lost 6 bases and J 4 bases, leaving 7 bases between the germline ends. The germline gives CDR1 ENHRY, CDR2 SYGVKD. The CDR3 DNA is TGTGCCATCAGGAGACAGGGAAACACCATATATTTT. Translation gives CAIRRQGNTIYF.

This clone came up a few times. The chain couples TRBV6-6 to TRBJ2-3, with D maybe TRBD2 (5 bases). The CDR3 sequence is 16 residues long. Per the germline V gene, CDR1 is MNHNY and CDR2 is SVGAGI (reference sequence). V was shortened by 5 bases and J by 2 bases, with 17 bases between the two germline ends. The CDR3 DNA reads TGTGCCAGCAGTGTAGGACGGGGTGCTTACACAGATACGCAGTATTTT. Encoded protein: CASSVGRGAYTDTQYF.